The 10 T cell receptor beta chains in this list originate from one sample, sequenced in a study of control samples from healthy donors and cancer patients. Assay: immunoSEQ multiplex PCR; the TCRdb copy retains only in-frame clones and omits some. Among approximately 110,000 clones listed, approximately 90% were seen once. The specimen was blood. These receptors all stem from a woman in her 50s in good health.

This clone was picked up a small number of times. CDR3 sequence: CASSLRQGYQPQHF. Here the CDR3 DNA reads TGTGCCAGCAGCCTACGGCAGGGATATCAGCCCCAGCATTTT. The genes are TRBV3-1 (or the pseudogene TRBV3-2) and TRBJ1-5; possibly TRBD1 for D (5 bases). The V and J ends lost 4 bases and 5 bases respectively, with 12 bases between them. Germline CDR1 is LGHDT and CDR2 is YNNKEL (reference sequence). This CDR3 has 14 amino acids.

CDR3 residues: CASSPKSDRGEQYF. CDR3 in DNA: TGTGCCAGCTCACCCAAATCAGACAGGGGCGAGCAGTACTTC. V and J are TRBV18 and TRBJ2-7, with TRBD1 matching over 8 bases. Germline values: CDR1 KGHSH, CDR2 LQKENI. V was clipped by 3 bases and J by 6 bases; unmatched bases: 7. CDR3 size: 14 residues.

J is TRBJ1-1 and V is TRBV7-2; D is ambiguous. Per germline, CDR1 SGHTA and CDR2 FQGNSA. Trimming cost V 0 bases and J 5 bases, with 7 bases left between them. The length of the CDR3 is 13 residues. The DNA of the CDR3 is TGTGCCAGCAGCTTAGCAACTAAGACTGAAGCTTTCTTT. Amino acid sequence: CASSLATKTEAFF.

Note on this clone: The same CDR3 can be traced to other DNA sequences in this sample. The V gene is TRBV6-5, the J gene TRBJ1-5; no firm D call. V was clipped by 5 bases and J by 0 bases, with 8 bases between them. The CDR3 is 14 residues long. The germline V gene has CDR1 MNHEY and CDR2 SVGAGI. CDR3 coding DNA: TGTGCCAGCAGTAAAAGTGATAGCAATCAGCCCCAGCATTTT. Encoded protein: CASSKSDSNQPQHF.

This sequence joins TRBV4-3 and TRBJ2-3; TRBD2 matches at 16 bases. The CDR3 consists of 17 residues. V was clipped by 3 bases and J by 6 bases; unmatched bases: 6. Germline assignment: CDR1 LGHNA and CDR2 YSLEER. In nucleotides, the CDR3 is TGCGCCAGCAGCCAGGCCGGGACTAGCGGGAGGGGGGATACGCAGTATTTT. This gives the protein CASSQAGTSGRGDTQYF.

The J gene is TRBJ2-5, the V gene TRBV7-2; 8 bases agree with TRBD1. Germline V lookup: CDR1 SGHTA, CDR2 FQGNSA. This CDR3 region has 14 residues. Trimming took 5 bases from V and 4 from J; bases not matched to a gene: 6. DNA for the CDR3: TGTGCCAGCAGCCCGACAGGGGCGGGAGAGACCCAGTACTTC. It specifies CASSPTGAGETQYF. Full variable domain (outside the CDR3, taken from reference TRBV7-2 and TRBJ2-5): GAGVSQSPSNKVTEKGKDVELRCDPISGHTALYWYRQSLGQGLEFLIYFQGNSAPDKSGLPSDRFSAERTGGSVSTLTIQRTQQEDSAVYLCASSPTGAGETQYFGPGTRLLVL.

The CDR3 loop is CATSELVAPDTGELFF. The CDR3 DNA sequence: TGTGCCACCAGCGAATTAGTGGCTCCCGACACCGGGGAGCTGTTTTTT. V and J are TRBV24-1 and TRBJ2-2; no reliable D call. This CDR3 has 16 amino acids. The V and J ends lost 7 bases and 3 bases respectively, with 17 bases between them. Germline CDR1 is KGHDR and CDR2 is SFDVKD.

The genes are TRBV15 and TRBJ1-5; TRBD1 matches at 9 bases. The V and J ends lost 5 bases and 5 bases, in that order; junction bases with no gene match: 7. Germline CDR1 LNHNV, CDR2 YYDKDF (reference sequence). This CDR3 has 15 residues. As DNA, the CDR3 is TGTGCCACCAGCTTCGGGACAGGGAATGATCAGCCCCAGCATTTT. Translated: CATSFGTGNDQPQHF.

The rearrangement uses TRBV30 and TRBJ2-1, with unresolved D. Trimming took 3 bases from V and 0 from J, leaving 12 bases between them. CDR1 is GTSNPN and CDR2 is SVGIG in the germline V gene (reference sequence). CDR3 size: 15 residues. The CDR3 region is CAWRKGQSSYNEQFF. For the CDR3, the DNA is TGTGCCTGGAGAAAAGGGCAAAGCTCCTACAATGAGCAGTTCTTC.

The sample holds a few counts of this clone. The DNA of the CDR3 is TGTGCCAGCAGCGAGGCTGCTAACCCCAAAGCTTTCTTT. The encoded protein is CASSEAANPKAFF. The chain uses TRBV27 and TRBJ1-1, with D unclear. CDR1 is MNHEY, CDR2 SMNVEV, per germline (reference sequence). V gave up 6 bases and J gave up 9 bases, with 17 bases separating them. CDR3 size: 13 residues.